Presented here are 9 T cell receptor beta chains from one specimen sequenced in a study of response to subunit inactivated influenza vaccine. TCRdb independently ran MiXCR on the RT-PCR reads; one entry per CDR3 protein. Among 450,000 to 600,000 distinct CDR3 sequences, approximately 17% were seen once, and the ten largest hold approximately 3%. Material: CD4+ T cells sorted from PBMCs, obtained around 2 years after vaccination. All receptors derive from a man aged 50 to 75 who received an inactivated influenza vaccine.

This chain links TRBV6-2 or TRBV6-3 with TRBJ2-2, with a weak D call TRBD1 (6 bases). The germline V gene encodes CDR1 MNHEY and CDR2 SVGEGT. With 7 bases removed from V and 7 bases from J, the gap between germline ends came to 7 bases. The CDR3 is 11 amino acids. CDR3 nucleotides: TGTGCCAGCAACAGGGTCGGGGAGCTGTTTTTT. This gives the protein CASNRVGELFF.

The rearrangement links TRBV5-1 to TRBJ1-6; perhaps TRBD1 as D (6 bases). Per germline, CDR1 SGHRS and CDR2 YFSETQ. The CDR3 length is 17 residues. V lost 4 bases to trimming and J lost 6 bases, with 20 bases between them. The CDR3 DNA reads TGCGCCAGCAGCATCAACTCCCGGGACACTTCTAATTCACCCCTCCACTTT. Translating gives CASSINSRDTSNSPLHF. Together with reference TRBV5-1 and TRBJ1-6, the CDR3 gives the full variable domain: KAGVTQTPRYLIKTRGQQVTLSCSPISGHRSVSWYQQTPGQGLQFLFEYFSETQRNKGNFPGRFSGRQFSNSRSEMNVSTLELGDSALYLCASSINSRDTSNSPLHFGNGTRLTVT.

The V and J genes are TRBV6-2 or TRBV6-3 and TRBJ1-2, with D possibly TRBD1 on 6 matching bases. The germline gives CDR1 MNHEY, CDR2 SVGEGT. This CDR3 contains 14 residues. V lost 6 bases to trimming and J lost 0 bases, with 11 bases between them. CDR3 loop: CASSPGTTNYGYTF. For the CDR3, the DNA is TGTGCCAGCAGCCCTGGGACAACTAACTATGGCTACACCTTC.

This chain joins TRBV5-1 and TRBJ2-7, with TRBD1 as a possible D gene (5 bases). Germline CDR1 SGHRS, CDR2 YFSETQ. Trimming pared 4 bases from V and 2 bases from J, leaving 19 bases between. The length of the CDR3 is 16 residues. CDR3 nucleotides: TGCGCCAGCAGCGCCCCCCGGGCAGGGAACCCCTACGAGCAGTACTTC. It yields the protein CASSAPRAGNPYEQYF.

The CDR3 reads CASSQDGGWETQYF. CDR3 nucleotide sequence: TGCGCCAGCAGCCAAGACGGCGGGTGGGAGACCCAGTACTTC. The V call is TRBV4-3, the J call TRBJ2-5; perhaps TRBD2 as D (5 bases). The CDR3 totals 14 residues. Trimming shortened V by 0 bases and J by 5 bases, and 10 bases separated the two germline ends. Germline values: CDR1 LGHNA, CDR2 YSLEER.

This chain connects TRBV6-5 to TRBJ2-1; 8 bases fit TRBD2. The CDR3 totals 14 residues. Germline CDR1 and CDR2: MNHEY and SVGAGI. Trimming at V came to 1 base and at J to 8 bases, leaving 4 bases not matched to a gene. The CDR3 coding sequence is TGTGCCAGCAGTTACTTAGGACTAGCCGATGAGCAGTTCTTC. Its protein product is CASSYLGLADEQFF.

This clonotype was picked up a small number of times. The chain is built from TRBV7-2 and TRBJ1-1, with 9 bases identical to TRBD1. The germline gives CDR1 SGHTA, CDR2 FQGNSA. CDR3 size: 14 residues. V trimming: 5 bases; J trimming: 4 bases; junction bases outside the gene matches: 5. CDR3 sequence reads: CASSPGTGRTEAFF. The CDR3 DNA follows: TGTGCCAGCAGCCCGGGGACAGGGCGCACTGAAGCTTTCTTT.

In its sample, this clonotype was seen a few times. The chain combines TRBV4-3 with TRBJ2-7; TRBD2 agrees at 10 bases. This CDR3 has 15 residues. CDR1 is LGHNA, CDR2 YSLEER, per germline. The V gene end was trimmed by 5 bases and the J gene end by 2 bases; junction bases not matched to a gene: 6. CDR3 nucleotides: TGCGCCAGCAGCTCCAGGACTAGCGGCCCCTACGAGCAGTACTTC. Protein: CASSSRTSGPYEQYF.

The chain uses TRBV12-3 or TRBV12-4 and TRBJ1-4; 12 nucleotides match TRBD1. The CDR3 runs to 14 residues. Losses at the gene ends were 6 bases for V and 10 bases for J; bases not matched to a gene: 6. The CDR3: CASRGQGALGKLFF. The CDR3, as DNA: TGTGCCAGCAGGGGACAGGGGGCATTAGGAAAACTGTTTTTT.